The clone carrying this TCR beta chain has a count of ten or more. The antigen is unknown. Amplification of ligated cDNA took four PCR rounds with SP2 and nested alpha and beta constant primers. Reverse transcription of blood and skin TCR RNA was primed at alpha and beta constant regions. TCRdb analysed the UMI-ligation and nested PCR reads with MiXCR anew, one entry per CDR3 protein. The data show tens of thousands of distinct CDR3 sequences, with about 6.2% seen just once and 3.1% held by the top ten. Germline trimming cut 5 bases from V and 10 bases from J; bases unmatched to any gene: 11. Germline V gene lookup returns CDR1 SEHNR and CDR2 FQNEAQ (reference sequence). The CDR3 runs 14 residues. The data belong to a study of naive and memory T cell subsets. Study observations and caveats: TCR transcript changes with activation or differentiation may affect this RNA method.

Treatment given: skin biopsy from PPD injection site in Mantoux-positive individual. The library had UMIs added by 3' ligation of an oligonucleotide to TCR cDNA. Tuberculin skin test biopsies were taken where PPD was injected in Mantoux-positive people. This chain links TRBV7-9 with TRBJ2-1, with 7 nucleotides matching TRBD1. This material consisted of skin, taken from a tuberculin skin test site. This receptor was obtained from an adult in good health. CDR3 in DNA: TGTGCCAGCAGCCCCTGGGACAGCGCTGCGGAGCAGTTCTTC. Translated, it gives CASSPWDSAAEQFF.